This T cell receptor (beta chain) was obtained from a study of CD8+CD57+ T cells in acquired aplastic anemia. The overall study: An average of roughly 3 ug of DNA was obtained from sorted CD4+ and CD8+ cells. Healthy donors yielded roughly 11 million CD4+ cell reads on average.

Trimming took 1 base from V and 0 from J; bases not matched to a gene: 4. Germline V gene sequence: CDR1 SGHTA, CDR2 FQGNSA. The length of the CDR3 is 16 residues. This clonotype was counted many times. No antigen is known for it. Genomic DNA was employed as the template in profiling TCR beta VDJ and CDR3. TCRdb ran MiXCR on the reads and lists one entry per CDR3 protein. The sample has 100,000 to 120,000 distinct CDR3 sequences; 51% are singletons. Study findings and constraints: Patients and controls were found to share about 31 CD8+ CDR3 sequences. Between patients and controls, CD8+ Simpson's diversity did not vary significantly.

The clonotype comes from a human donor in good health, serving as a control. The chain recombines TRBV7-2 with TRBJ1-2; 8 bases line up with TRBD1. Sample: sorted CD4+, CD8+, or CD8+CD57+ T cells (not recorded which) from PBMCs. CDR3: CASSLGDRRANYGYTF. The CDR3 bases are TGTGCCAGCAGCTTAGGGGACAGGCGAGCTAACTATGGCTACACCTTC.